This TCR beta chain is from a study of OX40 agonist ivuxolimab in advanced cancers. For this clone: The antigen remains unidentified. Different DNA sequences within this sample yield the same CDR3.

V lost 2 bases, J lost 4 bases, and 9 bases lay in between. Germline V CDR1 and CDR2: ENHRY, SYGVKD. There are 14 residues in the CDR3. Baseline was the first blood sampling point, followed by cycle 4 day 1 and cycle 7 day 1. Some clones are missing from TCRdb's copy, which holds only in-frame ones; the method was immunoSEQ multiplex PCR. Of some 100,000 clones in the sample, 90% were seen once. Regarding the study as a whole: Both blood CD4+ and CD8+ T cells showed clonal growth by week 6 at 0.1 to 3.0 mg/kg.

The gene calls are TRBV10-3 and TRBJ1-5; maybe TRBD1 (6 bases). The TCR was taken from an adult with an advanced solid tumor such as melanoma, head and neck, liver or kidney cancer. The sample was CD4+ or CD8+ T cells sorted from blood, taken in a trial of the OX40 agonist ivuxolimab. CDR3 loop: CAISEGGGNQPQHF. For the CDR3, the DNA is TGTGCCATCAGTGAGGGAGGGGGAAATCAGCCCCAGCATTTT.